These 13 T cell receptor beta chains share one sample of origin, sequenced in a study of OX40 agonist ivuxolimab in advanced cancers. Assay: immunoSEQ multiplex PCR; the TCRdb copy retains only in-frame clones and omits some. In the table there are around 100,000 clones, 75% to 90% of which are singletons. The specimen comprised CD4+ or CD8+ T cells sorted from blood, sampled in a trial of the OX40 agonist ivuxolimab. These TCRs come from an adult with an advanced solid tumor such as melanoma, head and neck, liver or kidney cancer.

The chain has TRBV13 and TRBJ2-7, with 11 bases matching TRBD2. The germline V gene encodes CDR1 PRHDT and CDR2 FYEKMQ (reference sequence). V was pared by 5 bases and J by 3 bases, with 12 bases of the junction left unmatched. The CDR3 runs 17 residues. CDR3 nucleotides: TGTGCCAGCAGCCAGACTAGCGGGAAAGTTTGGCGCTACGAGCAGTACTTC. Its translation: CASSQTSGKVWRYEQYF.

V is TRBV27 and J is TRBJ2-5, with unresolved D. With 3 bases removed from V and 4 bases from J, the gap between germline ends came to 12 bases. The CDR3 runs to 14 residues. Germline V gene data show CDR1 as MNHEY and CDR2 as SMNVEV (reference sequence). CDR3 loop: CASSLGRRTETQYF. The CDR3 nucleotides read TGTGCCAGCAGTTTGGGTAGGCGGACAGAGACCCAGTACTTC.

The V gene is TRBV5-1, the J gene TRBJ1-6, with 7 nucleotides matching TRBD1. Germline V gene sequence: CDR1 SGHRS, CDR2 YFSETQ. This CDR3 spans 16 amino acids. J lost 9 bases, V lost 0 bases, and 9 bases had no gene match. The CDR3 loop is CASSLAGTAYGSPLHF. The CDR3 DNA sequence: TGCGCCAGCAGCTTGGCCGGGACAGCCTACGGTTCACCCCTCCACTTT.

The DNA for the CDR3 is TGTGCCAGCAGTTCCGGGGGATTCTCTGATACGCAGTATTTT. It specifies CASSSGGFSDTQYF. This sequence joins TRBV6-6 and TRBJ2-3; D is possibly TRBD2 (6 bases). The CDR3 has 14 residues. Germline assignment: CDR1 MNHNY and CDR2 SVGAGI (reference sequence). The ends were cut back, 4 bases at V and 6 bases at J, with 14 bases in the middle.

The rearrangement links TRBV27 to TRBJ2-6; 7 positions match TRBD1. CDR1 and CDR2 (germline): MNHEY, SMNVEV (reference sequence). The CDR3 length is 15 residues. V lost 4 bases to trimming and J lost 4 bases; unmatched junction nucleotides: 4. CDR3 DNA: TGTGCCAGCAGTTCTGGGACAGCCGGGGCCAACGTCCTGACTTTC. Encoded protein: CASSSGTAGANVLTF.

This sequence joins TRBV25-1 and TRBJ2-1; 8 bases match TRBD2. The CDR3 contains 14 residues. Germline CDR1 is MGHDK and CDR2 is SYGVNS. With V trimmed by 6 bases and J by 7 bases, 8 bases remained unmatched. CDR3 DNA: TGTGCCAGCAGCGTCCCGGGAGGGAATAATGAGCAGTTCTTC. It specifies CASSVPGGNNEQFF. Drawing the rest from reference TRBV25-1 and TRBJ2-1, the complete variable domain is EADIYQTPRYLVIGTGKKITLECSQTMGHDKMYWYQQDPGMELHLIHYSYGVNSTEKGDLSSESTVSRIRTEHFPLTLESARPSHTSQYLCASSVPGGNNEQFFGPGTRLTVL.

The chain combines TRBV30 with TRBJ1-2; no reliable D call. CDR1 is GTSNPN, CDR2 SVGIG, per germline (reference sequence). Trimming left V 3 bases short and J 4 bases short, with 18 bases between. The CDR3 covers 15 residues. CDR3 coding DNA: TGTGCCTGGAGGGGCGCCCTCTCTACGGGCTATGGCTACACCTTC. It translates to CAWRGALSTGYGYTF.

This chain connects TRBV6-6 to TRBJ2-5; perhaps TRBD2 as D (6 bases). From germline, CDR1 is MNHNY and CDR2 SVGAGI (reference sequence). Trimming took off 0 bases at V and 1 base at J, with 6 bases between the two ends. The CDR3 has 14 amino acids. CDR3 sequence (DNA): TGTGCCAGCAGTTACTCGGGACTCCAAGAGACCCAGTACTTC. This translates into CASSYSGLQETQYF.

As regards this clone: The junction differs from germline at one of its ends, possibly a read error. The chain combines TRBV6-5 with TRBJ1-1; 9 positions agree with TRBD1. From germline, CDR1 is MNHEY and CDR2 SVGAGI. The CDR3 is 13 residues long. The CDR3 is CASRGTGNSEAFF. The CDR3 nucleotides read TGTGCCAGCAGGGGGACAGGGAACAGTGAAGCTTTCTTT.

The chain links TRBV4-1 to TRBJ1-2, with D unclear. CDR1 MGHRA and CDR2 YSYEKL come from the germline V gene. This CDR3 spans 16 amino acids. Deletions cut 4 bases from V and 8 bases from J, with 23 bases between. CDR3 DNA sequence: TGCGCCAGCAGCCGATCCACCCCCGCCACTTCGCCGGGCTACACCTTC. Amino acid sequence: CASSRSTPATSPGYTF.

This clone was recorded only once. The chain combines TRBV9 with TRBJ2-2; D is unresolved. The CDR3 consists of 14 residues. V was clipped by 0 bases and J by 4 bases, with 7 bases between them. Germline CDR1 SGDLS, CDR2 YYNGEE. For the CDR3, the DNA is TGTGCCAGCAGCGTAGTAGGTGCCACCGGGGAGCTGTTTTTT. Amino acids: CASSVVGATGELFF.

CDR3 region: CASSWGLGTGAYEQYF. The CDR3 DNA follows: TGCGCCAGCAGCTGGGGACTGGGGACGGGGGCCTACGAGCAGTACTTC. V gene TRBV5-1 combines with J gene TRBJ2-7, with D possibly matching TRBD2 (6 bases). CDR1 is SGHRS, CDR2 YFSETQ, per germline. Deletions cut 3 bases from V and 2 bases from J, with 18 bases between. This CDR3 contains 16 residues. Full variable domain (outside the CDR3, taken from reference TRBV5-1 and TRBJ2-7): KAGVTQTPRYLIKTRGQQVTLSCSPISGHRSVSWYQQTPGQGLQFLFEYFSETQRNKGNFPGRFSGRQFSNSRSEMNVSTLELGDSALYLCASSWGLGTGAYEQYFGPGTRLTVT.

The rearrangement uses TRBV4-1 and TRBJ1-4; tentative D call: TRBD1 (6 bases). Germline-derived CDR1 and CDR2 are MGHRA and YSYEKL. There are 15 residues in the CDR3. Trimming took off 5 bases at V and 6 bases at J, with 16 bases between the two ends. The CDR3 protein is CASSYLRGWDEKLFF. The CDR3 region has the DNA TGCGCCAGCAGCTATCTCAGGGGTTGGGATGAAAAACTGTTTTTT.